The entry that follows covers one T cell receptor beta chain sequence. The CDR3 has 13 amino acids. The ends were cut back, 6 bases at V and 2 bases at J, with 9 bases in the middle. CDR1 and CDR2 from the germline V gene are MDHEN and SYDVKM. The sample originates from a study of human T cells and chemical hapten exposure. Time point in this sample: patch test 2, 6 weeks after DPC sensitization. The treatment here: therapeutic diphenylcyclopropenone sensitization with weekly scalp DPC. Each CDR3 protein is one row after TCRdb ran MiXCR on the RACE reads. The data hold around 69,000 distinct CDR3 sequences, with 7.5% to 9.5% observed a single time.

The clonotype was recovered from a woman aged 45-65 years with alopecia areata. Some clones in this sample may be carry-over from other donors' samples. This chain links TRBV28 with TRBJ2-3; D is uncertain. The sample here was whole blood, taken in connection with sensitization to the hapten diphenylcyclopropenone (DPC). CDR3 protein: CASRARNTDTQYF. The CDR3 nucleotides read TGTGCCAGCAGGGCTAGAAACACAGATACGCAGTATTTT.